Listed below are T cell receptor beta chains from one sample, sequenced in a study of OX40 agonist ivuxolimab in advanced cancers. The method was immunoSEQ multiplex PCR; TCRdb's version includes in-frame clones alone and lacks a portion of them. There are roughly 110,000 clones in the sample; under 95% occur only once, and roughly 1.1% lies in the top ten. The sample consisted of CD4+ or CD8+ T cells sorted from blood, taken in a trial of the OX40 agonist ivuxolimab. The receptors were sampled from an adult with an advanced solid tumor such as melanoma, head and neck, liver or kidney cancer. The CDR3 runs from the conserved cysteine through the conserved F or W. Fields, in order: J gene, D gene, clone size, V gene, CDR3 DNA, CDR3 protein. The D gene is left open where the match is weak. Size is stated for part of the rows, as once, few or many counts, or as a class when the clone is expanded.

TRBJ1-2 . . TRBV5-6 TGTGCCAGCAGCCTACTTGGTCGGGCCGGCTATGGCTACACCTTC CASSLLGRAGYGYTF
TRBJ2-3 TRBD2 . TRBV7-9 TGTGCCAGCAGCTTAGAAGCTAGCGGGGGCCGCACAGATACGCAGTATTTT CASSLEASGGRTDTQYF
TRBJ2-7 . . TRBV18 TGTGCCAGCTCACCAGGAGGGGCCCCCCCCTCCTACGAGCAGTACTTC CASSPGGAPPSYEQYF
TRBJ2-3 . once TRBV5-1 TGCGCCAGCAGCTTAAGTCTGACAGATACGCAGTATTTT CASSLSLTDTQYF
TRBJ1-3 . . TRBV6-1 TGTGCCAGCAGGATTGACAGCAGCTCTGGAAACACCATATATTTT CASRIDSSSGNTIYF
TRBJ2-1 TRBD1 . TRBV25-1 TGTGCCAGCAGTGAGCGGACAGGGAAGTTCTACAATGAGCAGTTCTTC CASSERTGKFYNEQFF
TRBJ2-7 . once TRBV5-6 TGTGCCAGCAGCTTAAACCTCTACGAGCAGTACTTC CASSLNLYEQYF
TRBJ2-7 TRBD1 . TRBV5-1 TGCGCCAGCAGCATCGGACAGGCGACCTACGAGCAGTACTTC CASSIGQATYEQYF
TRBJ1-5 . . TRBV28 TGTGCCAGCAGTCCGACAGCCCCTGATCAGCCCCAGCATTTT CASSPTAPDQPQHF
TRBJ2-3 . . TRBV20-1 TGCAGTGCTAGGAGGTTCGATACGCAGTATTTT CSARRFDTQYF
TRBJ2-1 . . TRBV18 TGTGCCAGCTCACGACGAGAGGGCCCCTCCTACAATGAGCAGTTCTTC CASSRREGPSYNEQFF
TRBJ2-7 TRBD1 . TRBV18 TGTGCCAGCTCACCACCCCAGGGGGCAGGTTCAGCGTCCGACAGGCGGGAGCAGTACTTC CASSPPQGAGSASDRREQYF
TRBJ1-5 TRBD1 . TRBV6-6 TGTGCCAGCAGTTACGGGACAGGGGGCCAGCCCCAGCATTTT CASSYGTGGQPQHF
TRBJ2-7 . . TRBV6-5 TGTGCCAGTTCCATTGACAGGACCTACGAGCAGTACTTC CASSIDRTYEQYF
TRBJ1-2 . . TRBV20-1 TGCAGTGCTAGATGGGGGGATGGCTACACCTTC CSARWGDGYTF
TRBJ2-7 . . TRBV7-9 TGTGCCAGCAGCTTCATCGGTACCTACGAGCAGTACTTC CASSFIGTYEQYF
TRBJ2-7 . . TRBV6-1 TGTGCCAGCAGCACACAGGGCGTGAGCCCCTACGAGCAGTACTTC CASSTQGVSPYEQYF
TRBJ2-1 TRBD2 . TRBV14 TGTGCCAGCAGCCTATGGACTAGCGGGAGGCCAAACAATGAGCAGTTCTTC CASSLWTSGRPNNEQFF
TRBJ1-1 TRBD1 . TRBV5-1 TGCGCCAGCAGCCCCGGACAGGTTCCGAACACTGAAGCTTTCTTT CASSPGQVPNTEAFF
TRBJ2-7 TRBD1 . TRBV9 TGTGCCAGCAGCGTGACAGGGCTCTCCTACGAGCAGTACTTC CASSVTGLSYEQYF
TRBJ2-2 TRBD2 . TRBV11-2 TGTGCCAGCAGCTTAGCTAGCGGATACACCGGGGAGCTGTTTTTT CASSLASGYTGELFF
TRBJ1-5 . once TRBV9 TGTGCCAGCAGCGCCCAGGGTGATCAGCCCCAGCATTTT CASSAQGDQPQHF
TRBJ2-5 . . TRBV5-1 TGCGCCAGCAGCTATGGGACTCTCCGAGAGACCCAGTACTTC CASSYGTLRETQYF
TRBJ1-1 . . TRBV11-2 TGTGCCAGCAGCTTACACCCCCCCAGCCTGAACACTGAAGCTTTCTTT CASSLHPPSLNTEAFF
TRBJ1-5 . . TRBV11-2 TGTGCCAGCAGCTTAGGGGGGACGGATAGCAATCAGCCCCAGCATTTT CASSLGGTDSNQPQHF
TRBJ2-3 TRBD1 . TRBV10-1 TGCGCCAGCAGTCACCGGGACAGCGCCACAGATACGCAGTATTTT CASSHRDSATDTQYF
TRBJ2-3 TRBD2 . TRBV14 TGTGCCAGCAGCCAAGATAAATCTAGGACTAGGGTCACAGATACGCAGTATTTT CASSQDKSRTRVTDTQYF
TRBJ2-1 TRBD2 . TRBV11-3 TGTGCCAGCAGCCCTGACGGGAGGCACTACAATGAGCAGTTCTTC CASSPDGRHYNEQFF
TRBJ1-3 . few TRBV7-9 TGTGCCAGCAGCGCCGGGGCTTTCCCCTTCTATTTT CASSAGAFPFYF
TRBJ1-1 . . TRBV9 TGTGCCAGCAGCCTCGCAGAGGGGGGGATTACTGAAGCTTTCTTT CASSLAEGGITEAFF
TRBJ2-6 . . TRBV19 TGTGCCAGTACCACCGACGGCTCTGGGGCCAACGTCCTGACTTTC CASTTDGSGANVLTF
TRBJ2-6 . . TRBV28 TGTGCCAGCGCCTCGGGGGTTACTGGGGCCAACGTCCTGACTTTC CASASGVTGANVLTF
TRBJ2-3 TRBD1 once TRBV19 TGTGCCAGCGAACAGGGGGCAGGCACAGATACGCAGTATTTT CASEQGAGTDTQYF
TRBJ1-4 . . TRBV27 TGTGCCAGCAGCCCCGGCGAGGAAAAACTGTTTTTT CASSPGEEKLFF
TRBJ2-7 TRBD2 . TRBV27 TGTGCCAGCAGTTTATCGACTAGCGGGGCCTACGAGCAGTACTTC CASSLSTSGAYEQYF
TRBJ2-7 . . TRBV7-3 TGTGCCAGCAGCTTCGGCGGGGGCCCCTCCTACGAGCAGTACTTC CASSFGGGPSYEQYF
TRBJ2-3 TRBD2 . TRBV19 TGTGCCAGTAGTATTCACCTAGCGGGAGATAAGGATACGCAGTATTTT CASSIHLAGDKDTQYF
TRBJ1-1 . . TRBV6-1 TGTGCCAGCAGTGAAGGGCTTTTGGCGAACACTGAAGCTTTCTTT CASSEGLLANTEAFF
TRBJ2-7 TRBD1 few TRBV28 TGTGCCAGCAGTTTCCTAGGGACAGGGGGCTACGAGCAGTACTTC CASSFLGTGGYEQYF
TRBJ2-7 . . TRBV19 TGTGCCAGTAGTACAGGGGCTACTCACTACGAGCAGTACTTC CASSTGATHYEQYF
TRBJ2-7 TRBD2 . TRBV18 TGTGCCAGCTCACCTGGGACTAGGCTATCCTACGAGCAGTACTTC CASSPGTRLSYEQYF
TRBJ1-1 TRBD1 . TRBV10-3 TGTGCCATCAGTGAGTCGACTCTGACAGGGGACAACACTGAAGCTTTCTTT CAISESTLTGDNTEAFF
TRBJ2-1 TRBD2 . TRBV19 TGTGCCAGTAGTAATCTAGCTAGCGGGAGGCCTTTAAGTTACAATGAGCAGTTCTTC CASSNLASGRPLSYNEQFF
TRBJ2-3 . few TRBV5-1 TGCGCCAGCAGCTTGAAGATCACAGATACGCAGTATTTT CASSLKITDTQYF
TRBJ2-1 TRBD2 once TRBV11-3 TGTGCCAGCAGTCCGAGCGGGACCCACTACAATGAGCAGTTCTTC CASSPSGTHYNEQFF
TRBJ1-5 . . TRBV7-2 TGTGCCAGCAGCTTAGCGGGGGGGCAGCTGAATCAGCCCCAGCATTTT CASSLAGGQLNQPQHF
TRBJ1-3 TRBD1 . TRBV28 TGTGCCAGCAGCACAGGGGGGAACTCTGGAAACACCATATATTTT CASSTGGNSGNTIYF
TRBJ2-1 . . TRBV11-2 TGTGCCAGCAGCTCCGGGCTAACCTCCTACAATGAGCAGTTCTTC CASSSGLTSYNEQFF
TRBJ2-1 TRBD2 . TRBV7-2 TGTGCCAGCAGCAAGGGACTAGCGGGGAACAATGAGCAGTTCTTC CASSKGLAGNNEQFF
TRBJ1-1 . . TRBV11-2 TGTGCCAGCAGCTTCTACAGGGATCACGCTGAAGCTTTCTTT CASSFYRDHAEAFF
TRBJ2-1 TRBD1 once TRBV14 TGTGCCAGCAGCCAAGTCCGGGACAGGGACTACAATGAGCAGTTCTTC CASSQVRDRDYNEQFF
TRBJ1-1 . . TRBV27 TGTGCCAGCAGTTTAGGGGGTTGGGCTGAAGCTTTCTTT CASSLGGWAEAFF
TRBJ1-1 . few TRBV20-1 TGCAGTGCTAGGTTAAACACTGAAGCTTTCTTT CSARLNTEAFF